The 22 T cell receptor beta chains below all came from one sample that was sequenced in a study of regulatory T cells in long-lasting Graves disease. HTBI primers from iRepertoire and Arm-PCR of CDR3 regions yielded the TCR beta libraries. In TCRdb, the multiplex PCR reads were re-called with MiXCR into one record per CDR3 protein. The sample yields about 540,000 distinct CDR3 sequences, about 13% seen once. The time point was: newly diagnosed GD, antithyroid drugs for less than 3 months. Extracted PBMC RNA gave rise to the TCR library. The data were also submitted as part of a second study, on T cells in Graves' hyperthyroidism and ophthalmopathy.

The source was peripheral blood mononuclear cells (PBMCs), collected at new diagnosis, from a patient treated with antithyroid drugs. The receptors come from a man aged 25 to 40 with Graves disease.

This clonotype was seen repeatedly, ten times or more. The J gene is TRBJ1-2, the V gene TRBV12-3 or TRBV12-4, with a possible D match to TRBD1 (6 bases). CDR3 size: 15 residues. V was pared by 3 bases and J by 4 bases, with 15 bases between. CDR3 DNA sequence: TGTGCCAGCAGTTTCGGGGGGGCAGCAGTCTATGGCTACACCTTC. It yields the protein CASSFGGAAVYGYTF.

This clonotype was counted between two and nine times. The rearrangement joins TRBV20-1 to TRBJ2-7; D not certain. CDR1 is DFQATT, CDR2 SNEGSKA, per germline (reference sequence). Trimming left V 6 bases short and J 1 base short, with 10 bases between. The CDR3 spans 12 residues. In nucleotides, the CDR3 is TGCAGTGCCCGGCGACCTTCCTACGAGCAGTACTTC. This encodes CSARRPSYEQYF.

This clonotype was recorded at least ten times. The chain links TRBV7-3 to TRBJ2-1; D remains unclear. Per the germline V gene, CDR1 is SGHTA and CDR2 is FQGTGA. V lost 5 bases to trimming and J lost 0 bases, with 14 bases between them. This CDR3 region has 16 residues. In DNA, the CDR3 is TGTGCCAGCAGCCCCCGAACCAAGAGCTCCTACAATGAGCAGTTCTTC. Protein sequence: CASSPRTKSSYNEQFF.

This clonotype has more than one count but fewer than ten. The V and J genes are TRBV6-2 or TRBV6-3 and TRBJ2-2; the match to TRBD1 covers 12 bases. This CDR3 has 15 residues. V gave up 6 bases and J gave up 6 bases; unmatched junction bases: 5. The germline gives CDR1 MNHEY, CDR2 SVGEGT. The CDR3 sequence: CASSRGQGAPGELFF. The CDR3, as DNA: TGTGCCAGCAGCCGGGGACAGGGGGCGCCCGGGGAGCTGTTTTTT.

This clonotype was counted ten times or more. The chain has TRBV5-1 and TRBJ2-5; possibly TRBD2 for D (5 bases). The germline gives CDR1 SGHRS, CDR2 YFSETQ. Trimming removed 4 bases at V and 1 base at J, with 8 bases between. The CDR3 runs 13 residues. The CDR3 nucleotides are TGCGCCAGCAGCCCGGAGGCCCAAGAGACCCAGTACTTC. Its translation is CASSPEAQETQYF.

In this sample, this clonotype turned up a few times. V and J are TRBV6-1 and TRBJ1-2; 7 nucleotides match TRBD1. Unmatched junction bases numbered 7, after V lost 6 bases and J lost 3 bases. Germline V gene data show CDR1 as MNHNS and CDR2 as SASEGT. The CDR3 contains 14 residues. The CDR3 spells CASSKGGLDYGYTF. In DNA form, the CDR3 reads TGTGCCAGCAGCAAAGGGGGCTTAGACTATGGCTACACCTTC.

This clonotype came up a few times. This chain connects TRBV11-2 to TRBJ2-7; D tentatively reads TRBD1 or TRBD2 (5 bases each). The CDR3 length is 15 residues. Trimming left V 0 bases short and J 3 bases short, with 12 bases between. CDR1 and CDR2 from the germline V gene are SGHAT and FQNNGV. The CDR3 DNA follows: TGTGCCAGCAGCTTAGAGTATCGGGGACGCTACGAGCAGTACTTC. Its translation is CASSLEYRGRYEQYF.

The chain is built from TRBV5-1 and TRBJ2-2, with 8 bases that match TRBD1. This CDR3 is 16 amino acids long. Germline CDR1 SGHRS, CDR2 YFSETQ. Losses at the gene ends were 0 bases for V and 1 base for J; bases not matched to a gene: 2. CDR3 sequence: CASSLAGTGNTGELFF. Written as DNA, the CDR3 is TGCGCCAGCAGCTTGGCCGGGACAGGGAACACCGGGGAGCTGTTTTTT.

This clonotype was seen ten or more times. The chain employs TRBV5-5 and TRBJ2-3; TRBD1 matches 8 bases. V was pared by 2 bases and J by 1 base, with 6 bases of the junction left unmatched. The CDR3 covers 16 residues. The germline V gene encodes CDR1 SGHKS and CDR2 YYEKEE (reference sequence). DNA for the CDR3: TGTGCCAGCAGCTTCCCGGGACAGGTACGCACAGATACGCAGTATTTT. This translates into CASSFPGQVRTDTQYF. Full variable domain (outside the CDR3, taken from reference TRBV5-5 and TRBJ2-3): DAGVTQSPTHLIKTRGQQVTLRCSPISGHKSVSWYQQVLGQGPQFIFQYYEKEERGRGNFPDRFSARQFPNYSSELNVNALLLGDSALYLCASSFPGQVRTDTQYFGPGTRLTVL.

The chain is built from TRBV18 and TRBJ1-2; 8 bases agree with TRBD1. J lost 4 bases, V lost 1 base, and 5 bases had no gene match. This CDR3 spans 15 amino acids. Germline V lookup: CDR1 KGHSH, CDR2 LQKENI. CDR3 in DNA: TGTGCCAGCTCACCACAGGACAGGGTGACCTATGGCTACACCTTC. It is translated as CASSPQDRVTYGYTF.

This clonotype has a count of ten or more. This chain links TRBV2 with TRBJ2-6, with D perhaps matching TRBD1 (5 bases). V lost 6 bases and J 2 bases, leaving 8 bases between the germline ends. Germline V gene data show CDR1 as SNHLY and CDR2 as FYNNEI. The CDR3 covers 14 residues. The CDR3 DNA follows: TGTGCCAGCAGCCCAGGGACTGGGGCCAACGTCCTGACTTTC. Protein: CASSPGTGANVLTF.

This rearrangement joins TRBV12-3 or TRBV12-4 to TRBJ2-1; 8 bases are shared with TRBD2. The CDR3 is 14 residues long. With 7 bases clipped from V and 4 bases from J, the junction kept 6 bases outside the gene matches. CDR3 nucleotide sequence: TGTGCCAGCACGTTAACTAGCGGTTACAATGAGCAGTTCTTC. It specifies CASTLTSGYNEQFF.

This clonotype has at least ten counts. This chain uses TRBV4-1 with TRBJ2-2; a weak D match, TRBD2 (5 bases). From germline, CDR1 is MGHRA and CDR2 YSYEKL. V was shortened by 1 base and J by 1 base, with 7 bases between the two germline ends. The CDR3 consists of 15 residues. CDR3 nucleotides: TGCGCCAGCAGCCAAGCCGGACTGAACACCGGGGAGCTGTTTTTT. This sequence encodes CASSQAGLNTGELFF.

There are many counts of this clonotype. V is TRBV28 and J is TRBJ2-7; D perhaps matches TRBD2 (5 bases). V lost 8 bases and J lost 6, with 17 bases in between. The CDR3 consists of 13 residues. CDR1 and CDR2 (germline): MDHEN, SYDVKM. In DNA, the CDR3 is TGTGCCAGCTCGCAGGTAGGACTTGCCGAGCAGTACTTC. This translates into CASSQVGLAEQYF.

This clonotype came up many times. The V call is TRBV12-3 or TRBV12-4, the J call TRBJ1-2; 7 bases map to TRBD1. Trimming at V came to 6 bases and at J to 4 bases, leaving 5 bases not matched to a gene. The CDR3 is 13 amino acids. The CDR3 loop is CASRSTGLYGYTF. The CDR3 DNA follows: TGTGCCAGCAGGTCGACAGGGCTCTATGGCTACACCTTC.

The chain joins TRBV10-3 to TRBJ2-3; D not certain. CDR1 and CDR2 (germline): ENHRY, SYGVKD. This CDR3 region has 10 residues. Trimming took off 10 bases at V and 6 bases at J, with 8 bases between the two ends. CDR3 sequence: CATLSDTQYF. For the CDR3, the DNA is TGTGCCACCCTGTCGGATACGCAGTATTTT.

This clonotype was detected ten times or more. The V gene is TRBV7-3, the J gene TRBJ2-1; D gene uncertain. The CDR3 spans 13 residues. Trimming removed 3 bases from V and 7 bases from J, with 10 bases in between. The germline CDR1 and CDR2 sequences are SGHTA and FQGTGA. The chain's CDR3 is CASSLGNRNEQFF. CDR3 DNA: TGTGCCAGCAGCTTGGGGAACCGAAATGAGCAGTTCTTC. The entire variable domain, with the rest obtained from reference TRBV7-3 and TRBJ2-1, is as follows: GAGVSQTPSNKVTEKGKYVELRCDPISGHTALYWYRQSLGQGPEFLIYFQGTGAADDSGLPNDRFFAVRPEGSVSTLKIQRTERGDSAVYLCASSLGNRNEQFFGPGTRLTVL.

This clonotype was observed many times. The J gene is TRBJ2-5, the V gene TRBV7-2; TRBD1 matches at 8 bases. Germline V gene lookup returns CDR1 SGHTA and CDR2 FQGNSA. J lost 5 bases, V lost 5 bases, and 10 bases had no gene match. CDR3 size: 15 residues. CDR3 residues: CASSPQGAPRETQYF. The CDR3 DNA sequence: TGTGCCAGCAGCCCCCAGGGGGCGCCCCGGGAGACCCAGTACTTC.

In its sample, this clonotype was seen many times. V is TRBV11-2 and J is TRBJ2-4, with D unresolved. This CDR3 has 15 residues. V lost 0 bases to trimming and J lost 0 bases, with 6 bases between them. Germline V gene lookup returns CDR1 SGHAT and CDR2 FQNNGV. The CDR3 coding sequence is TGTGCCAGCAGCTTAGATCCTCTAGCCAAAAACATTCAGTACTTC. Amino acids: CASSLDPLAKNIQYF.

This chain uses TRBV28 with TRBJ2-7; either TRBD1 or TRBD2 may fit D (5 bases each). Trimming shortened V by 3 bases and J by 1 base, and 19 bases separated the two germline ends. Germline V gene sequence: CDR1 MDHEN, CDR2 SYDVKM. The CDR3 totals 17 residues. The CDR3 coding sequence is TGTGCCAGCAGTTTCTATGGAGAGGGGTCCAGATCCTACGAGCAGTACTTC. Encoded protein: CASSFYGEGSRSYEQYF.

This clonotype was observed at least ten times. The V gene is TRBV20-1, the J gene TRBJ2-3; 7 bases align to TRBD1. The CDR3 has 16 residues. CDR1 and CDR2 (germline): DFQATT, SNEGSKA (reference sequence). The ends lost 2 bases at V and 1 base at J; junction bases unmatched: 9. The CDR3 region is CSARSERGLGTDTQYF. CDR3 bases: TGCAGTGCTAGATCAGAAAGGGGGCTTGGCACAGATACGCAGTATTTT.

This clonotype was seen many times. This sequence joins TRBV7-3 and TRBJ1-1; D is unresolved. Per germline, CDR1 SGHTA and CDR2 FQGTGA. Trimming removed 5 bases at V and 2 bases at J, with 9 bases between. There are 13 residues in the CDR3. The CDR3 DNA sequence: TGTGCCAGCAGCGCGACAACTAACACTGAAGCTTTCTTT. Translated: CASSATTNTEAFF.